What follows are 28 T cell receptor beta chains derived from one specimen sequenced in a study of blood T cell repertoires in COVID-19. Profiled with immunoSEQ multiplex PCR; TCRdb holds only in-frame clones, not every one. This sample carries more than 95,000 clones, around 80% of them seen once, and the ten largest clones take roughly 18%. The specimen sequenced was peripheral blood. These receptor sequences come from a man aged 80 or over with acute or convalescent COVID-19.

This clone has just a few counts. This chain connects TRBV7-9 to TRBJ1-5; D perhaps matches TRBD1 (5 bases). The length of the CDR3 is 14 residues. V lost 5 bases to trimming and J lost 5 bases, with 13 bases between them. Germline CDR1 is SEHNR and CDR2 is FQNEAQ (reference sequence). CDR3 bases: TGTGCCAGCAGCCCGCTTGGGGCGGATCAGCCCCAGCATTTT. Protein sequence: CASSPLGADQPQHF. The full variable domain, with the rest looked up from reference TRBV7-9 and TRBJ1-5, is DTGVSQNPRHKITKRGQNVTFRCDPISEHNRLYWYRQTLGQGPEFLTYFQNEAQLEKSRLLSDRFSAERPKGSFSTLEIQRTEQGDSAMYLCASSPLGADQPQHFGDGTRLSIL.

The J gene is TRBJ1-5, the V gene TRBV7-2; the D is unclear. Between the trimmed V and J ends, which lost 5 bases and 0 bases, there was a span of 20 bases. This CDR3 spans 18 amino acids. Germline V CDR1 and CDR2: SGHTA, FQGNSA. The CDR3 reads CASSPMALNGPSNQPQHF. CDR3 DNA sequence: TGTGCCAGCAGCCCTATGGCCCTGAATGGGCCTAGCAATCAGCCCCAGCATTTT. The variable domain in full, completed from reference TRBV7-2 and TRBJ1-5, reads GAGVSQSPSNKVTEKGKDVELRCDPISGHTALYWYRQSLGQGLEFLIYFQGNSAPDKSGLPSDRFSAERTGGSVSTLTIQRTQQEDSAVYLCASSPMALNGPSNQPQHFGDGTRLSIL.

The chain joins TRBV3-1 (or the pseudogene TRBV3-2) to TRBJ2-5; the match to TRBD1 covers 11 bases. CDR3 length: 13 amino acids. The V gene's germline CDR1 is LGHDT and CDR2 YNNKEL (reference sequence). V was clipped by 4 bases and J by 8 bases; unmatched bases: 3. The CDR3, as DNA: TGTGCCAGCAGCCCCGGGACAGGGGGAACCCAGTACTTC. Translation gives CASSPGTGGTQYF.

The CDR3 nucleotides read TGCAGTGCTCCCAACGGCGGGGAGCTGTTTTTT. Translation gives CSAPNGGELFF. The chain combines TRBV20-1 with TRBJ2-2; D is ambiguous. The CDR3 contains 11 residues. Germline V gene data show CDR1 as DFQATT and CDR2 as SNEGSKA (reference sequence). Trimming took off 5 bases at V and 7 bases at J, with 8 bases between the two ends.

This chain joins TRBV7-2 and TRBJ2-7, with 8 bases aligning to TRBD1. The CDR3 has 15 residues. Germline V CDR1 and CDR2: SGHTA, FQGNSA. V was pared by 1 base and J by 0 bases, with 2 bases of the junction left unmatched. The CDR3 DNA reads TGTGCCAGCAGCTTAGGGACAGGGATCTCCTACGAGCAGTACTTC. Its translation is CASSLGTGISYEQYF.

J is TRBJ1-2 and V is TRBV19, with 8 bases matching TRBD1. Trimming cost V 3 bases and J 2 bases; bases outside gene matches: 8. The CDR3 has 16 residues. CDR1 LNHDA and CDR2 SQIVND come from the germline V gene (reference sequence). CDR3 in amino acids: CASSILTGGANYGYTF. In DNA, the CDR3 is TGTGCCAGTAGTATTCTTACAGGGGGAGCAAACTATGGCTACACCTTC.

V usage is TRBV4-2 and J usage is TRBJ2-7; 8 nucleotides align to TRBD2. Germline V lookup: CDR1 LGHNA, CDR2 YNFKEQ. This CDR3 has 16 residues. V shed 2 bases, J shed 1 base, and the junction held 7 bases outside the gene matches. For the CDR3, the DNA is TGTGCCAGCAGCCAAACTATGGGACTAGATTCCTACGAGCAGTACTTC. Translated, it gives CASSQTMGLDSYEQYF.

J is TRBJ2-7 and V is TRBV5-8; a weak D match, TRBD1 (5 bases). The germline CDR1 and CDR2 sequences are SGHTS and YDEGEE. This CDR3 has 15 amino acids. Trimming shortened V by 5 bases and J by 4 bases, and 19 bases separated the two germline ends. The CDR3 DNA reads as TGTGCCAGCAGACCTAGAGGCAGGGCCCCTTACGAGCAGTACTTC. Its translation is CASRPRGRAPYEQYF.

This clone occurred once. The J gene is TRBJ2-1, the V gene TRBV28, with TRBD2 matching over 9 bases. The CDR3 covers 14 residues. CDR1 MDHEN and CDR2 SYDVKM come from the germline V gene. Losses at the gene ends were 2 bases for V and 8 bases for J; bases not matched to a gene: 4. The CDR3 DNA reads as TGTGCCAGCAGTTTAACTCTAGCGGGGCATGAGCAGTTCTTC. Amino acids: CASSLTLAGHEQFF.

V gene TRBV5-1 combines with J gene TRBJ2-3; 9 bases are a match to TRBD2. V dropped 0 bases and J dropped 7; count of bases not matched to a gene: 6. The CDR3 loop spans 15 amino acids. From germline, CDR1 is SGHRS and CDR2 YFSETQ. The CDR3 reads CASSLEGLARYTQYF. The CDR3 DNA is TGCGCCAGCAGCTTGGAAGGACTAGCGAGATATACGCAGTATTTT.

This clone came up a few times. This chain joins TRBV10-1 and TRBJ2-1; TRBD2 matches 7 bases. The CDR3 length is 15 residues. CDR1 is WNHNN, CDR2 SYGVQD, per germline (reference sequence). Trimming at V came to 0 bases and at J to 2 bases, leaving 1 base not matched to a gene. The CDR3 loop reads CASSESAGPYNEQFF. In DNA form, the CDR3 reads TGCGCCAGCAGTGAGTCAGCGGGACCCTACAATGAGCAGTTCTTC.

The chain carries TRBV29-1 and TRBJ1-3, with D hard to call. Germline values: CDR1 SQVTM, CDR2 ANQGSEA. Trimming pared 7 bases from V and 0 bases from J, leaving 4 bases between. The CDR3 totals 11 residues. The CDR3 loop is CSGGSGNTIYF. DNA of the CDR3: TGCAGCGGAGGCTCTGGAAACACCATATATTTT. Together with reference TRBV29-1 and TRBJ1-3, the CDR3 gives the full variable domain: SAVISQKPSRDICQRGTSLTIQCQVDSQVTMMFWYRQQPGQSLTLIATANQGSEATYESGFVIDKFPISRPNLTFSTLTVSNMSPEDSSIYLCSGGSGNTIYFGEGSWLTVV.

DNA of the CDR3: TGTGCCAGCAGTGAACGTGGGGGCTCGAATTCACCCCTCCACTTT. Residues: CASSERGGSNSPLHF. The rearrangement joins TRBV6-1 to TRBJ1-6; TRBD1 might be the D (6 bases). The V end lost 2 bases, the J end lost 7 bases, and 12 bases lay between the germline ends. The CDR3 totals 15 residues. In germline, CDR1 is MNHNS, CDR2 SASEGT.

This clone appeared a single time. V gene TRBV19 combines with J gene TRBJ2-2, with TRBD2 matching over 9 bases. Germline CDR1 is LNHDA and CDR2 is SQIVND (reference sequence). V dropped 5 bases and J dropped 3; count of bases not matched to a gene: 7. The CDR3 is 16 residues long. CDR3 sequence: CASSLLAGGDTGELFF. The CDR3, as DNA: TGTGCCAGTAGTCTACTGGCGGGAGGGGACACCGGGGAGCTGTTTTTT.

The V gene is TRBV30, the J gene TRBJ2-7, with TRBD2 as a possible D gene (5 bases). Germline-derived CDR1 and CDR2 are GTSNPN and SVGIG (reference sequence). Trimming shortened V by 2 bases and J by 4 bases, and 15 bases separated the two germline ends. There are 14 residues in the CDR3. CDR3 region: CAWSMGGPSYEQYF. As DNA, the CDR3 is TGTGCCTGGAGTATGGGCGGGCCAAGTTACGAGCAGTACTTC.

The rearrangement uses TRBV7-2 and TRBJ2-5; no clear D gene. The germline gives CDR1 SGHTA, CDR2 FQGNSA. The V and J ends lost 3 bases and 1 base respectively, with 12 bases between them. The CDR3 sequence is 15 residues long. CDR3 amino acids: CASSLQVVLQETQYF. The CDR3 bases are TGTGCCAGCAGCTTGCAGGTAGTCCTCCAAGAGACCCAGTACTTC.

This chain joins TRBV6-2 or TRBV6-3 and TRBJ2-5; 10 bases match TRBD1. After removal of 6 bases from V and 5 bases from J, the junction contained 9 bases not matched to a gene. This CDR3 has 15 amino acids. Germline V lookup: CDR1 MNHEY, CDR2 SVGEGT. CDR3 loop: CASSPGTGARETQYF. In nucleotides, the CDR3 is TGTGCCAGCAGCCCCGGGACAGGGGCACGGGAGACCCAGTACTTC.

This chain links TRBV25-1 with TRBJ1-2, with TRBD1 identical over 12 bases. CDR1 is MGHDK and CDR2 is SYGVNS in the germline V gene. The V and J ends lost 7 bases and 7 bases, in that order; junction bases with no gene match: 4. This CDR3 region has 13 residues. CDR3 bases: TGTGCCAGCATGGGGACAGGGGGCTCTGGCTACACCTTC. Its protein is CASMGTGGSGYTF.

The chain joins TRBV7-9 to TRBJ2-2; TRBD1 is a possible D gene (6 bases). The CDR3 extends over 14 amino acids. The germline CDR1 and CDR2 sequences are SEHNR and FQNEAQ (reference sequence). The germline V and J ends were trimmed by 2 bases and 3 bases, with 7 bases remaining between them. The CDR3 reads CASSLSGDTGELFF. CDR3 DNA sequence: TGTGCCAGCAGCTTATCAGGGGACACCGGGGAGCTGTTTTTT.

The chain uses TRBV19 and TRBJ2-1, with 7 positions matching TRBD1. The germline V gene encodes CDR1 LNHDA and CDR2 SQIVND (reference sequence). The V gene end was trimmed by 5 bases and the J gene end by 0 bases; junction bases not matched to a gene: 7. There are 16 residues in the CDR3. Written as DNA, the CDR3 is TGTGCCAGTAGTTTTACAGGGGTTGGCTCCTACAATGAGCAGTTCTTC. It specifies CASSFTGVGSYNEQFF.

The chain combines TRBV18 with TRBJ1-4; D perhaps matches TRBD1 (5 bases). Germline CDR1 and CDR2: KGHSH and LQKENI. V shed 3 bases and J shed 0 bases, with 11 bases lying between them. The CDR3 extends over 16 amino acids. CDR3 DNA: TGTGCCAGCTCACCTTTCGACAGTGCAACTAATGAAAAACTGTTTTTT. Translating it yields CASSPFDSATNEKLFF.

This chain uses TRBV3-1 (or the pseudogene TRBV3-2) with TRBJ2-1; D is uncertain. Germline V CDR1 and CDR2: LGHDT, YNNKEL (reference sequence). This CDR3 comprises 15 residues. Trimming removed 4 bases from V and 0 bases from J, with 10 bases in between. This chain's CDR3 is CASSPFGRSYNEQFF. The CDR3 DNA reads as TGTGCCAGCAGCCCTTTTGGCCGCTCCTACAATGAGCAGTTCTTC.

The chain uses TRBV11-2 and TRBJ1-2; D uncertain. Germline V CDR1 and CDR2: SGHAT, FQNNGV. V was pared by 5 bases and J by 2 bases, with 9 bases between. The CDR3 is 13 amino acids. The CDR3 is CASSPSLNYGYTF. The CDR3 DNA reads as TGTGCCAGCAGCCCCAGTCTCAACTATGGCTACACCTTC.

The chain combines TRBV27 with TRBJ2-7; a possible D gene is TRBD2 (5 bases). Germline V gene sequence: CDR1 MNHEY, CDR2 SMNVEV (reference sequence). V dropped 0 bases and J dropped 2 bases, with 14 bases sitting between them. The CDR3 sequence is 16 residues long. The CDR3 here is CASSLSLGLVAYEQYF. The DNA of the CDR3 is TGTGCCAGCAGTTTATCTCTAGGACTTGTCGCCTACGAGCAGTACTTC.

The V and J genes are TRBV10-3 and TRBJ2-7; 7 bases are shared with TRBD2. The length of the CDR3 is 19 residues. Trimming took 0 bases from V and 2 from J; bases not matched to a gene: 16. CDR1 ENHRY and CDR2 SYGVKD come from the germline V gene. In DNA, the CDR3 is TGTGCCATCAGTGAGTCGGGGGGGAAAAGCGGCTTCCTAACCTACGAGCAGTACTTC. It specifies CAISESGGKSGFLTYEQYF.

This chain links TRBV7-9 with TRBJ1-1; 9 positions agree with TRBD1. The germline V gene encodes CDR1 SEHNR and CDR2 FQNEAQ (reference sequence). CDR3 size: 14 residues. V dropped 0 bases and J dropped 6; count of bases not matched to a gene: 2. The CDR3 protein is CASSLATGGPEAFF. The DNA of the CDR3 is TGTGCCAGCAGCTTAGCGACAGGGGGACCTGAAGCTTTCTTT.

This clone occurred a few times. J is TRBJ2-7 and V is TRBV30, with TRBD2 matching over 7 bases. V lost 3 bases to trimming and J lost 3 bases; unmatched junction nucleotides: 2. Looked up from germline, CDR1 is GTSNPN and CDR2 is SVGIG (reference sequence). This CDR3 spans 12 amino acids. Here the CDR3 reads CAWSAGVYEQYF. Here the CDR3 DNA reads TGTGCCTGGAGCGCGGGAGTCTACGAGCAGTACTTC.

The chain is built from TRBV5-5 and TRBJ2-7; D might be TRBD2 (6 bases). V dropped 2 bases and J dropped 2 bases, with 14 bases sitting between them. This CDR3 has 15 residues. Germline V gene data show CDR1 as SGHKS and CDR2 as YYEKEE (reference sequence). The CDR3 DNA follows: TGTGCCAGCAGCTTAGGAGGGAGCTCGACCTACGAGCAGTACTTC. It translates to CASSLGGSSTYEQYF.